What follows are 3 T cell receptor beta chains derived from one specimen sequenced in a study of CD8+CD57+ T cells in acquired aplastic anemia. Genomic DNA, serving as template, underwent TCR beta VDJ and CDR3 profiling. TCRdb analysed the reads with MiXCR anew, one entry per CDR3 protein. The sample carries over 250,000 distinct CDR3 sequences, roughly 61% recorded once. Sequencing involved patients with CD8+CD57+ cell expansion previously shown by flow cytometry. Sequencing was carried out using sorted CD4+, CD8+, or CD8+CD57+ T cells (not recorded which) from PBMCs. These receptor sequences come from a human donor with aplastic anemia.

This clonotype was detected many times. The rearrangement joins TRBV9 to TRBJ2-1, with a tentative D call TRBD2 (6 bases). Looked up from germline, CDR1 is SGDLS and CDR2 is YYNGEE. Trimming removed 5 bases from V and 0 bases from J, with 12 bases in between. CDR3 length: 15 amino acids. CDR3 protein: CASREAGSSYNEQFF. DNA for the CDR3: TGTGCCAGCAGAGAGGCGGGGAGCTCCTACAATGAGCAGTTCTTC. Variable domain in full (rest from reference TRBV9 and TRBJ2-1): DSGVTQTPKHLITATGQRVTLRCSPRSGDLSVYWYQQSLDQGLQFLIQYYNGEERAKGNILERFSAQQFPDLHSELNLSSLELGDSALYFCASREAGSSYNEQFFGPGTRLTVL.

As for this clonotype: At one end the junction does not follow the germline gene, possibly because of a read error. The chain employs TRBV7-9 and TRBJ2-3, with D maybe TRBD1 (6 bases). Germline V lookup: CDR1 SEHNR, CDR2 FQNEAQ (reference sequence). The CDR3 runs to 17 residues. CDR3: CACSFNAWDKPTDTQYF. As DNA, the CDR3 is TGTGCCTGCAGCTTCAACGCGTGGGACAAACCCACAGATACGCAGTATTTT.

The CDR3 loop is CSVEDHREGRVYEQYF. CDR3 nucleotide sequence: TGCAGCGTTGAAGATCACCGTGAGGGCCGGGTCTACGAGCAGTACTTC. The chain combines TRBV29-1 with TRBJ2-7; the D gene is possibly TRBD2 (5 bases). The CDR3 totals 16 residues. V lost 0 bases to trimming and J lost 3 bases, with 18 bases between them. Germline V gives CDR1 SQVTM, CDR2 ANQGSEA.